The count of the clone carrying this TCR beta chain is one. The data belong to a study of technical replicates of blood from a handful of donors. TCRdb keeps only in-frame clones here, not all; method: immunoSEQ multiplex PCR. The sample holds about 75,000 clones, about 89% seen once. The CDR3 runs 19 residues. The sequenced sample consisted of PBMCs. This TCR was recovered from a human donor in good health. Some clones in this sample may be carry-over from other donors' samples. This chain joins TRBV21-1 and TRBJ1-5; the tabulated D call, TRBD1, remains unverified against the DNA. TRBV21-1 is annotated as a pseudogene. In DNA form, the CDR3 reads TGTGCCAGCAGCTCGATAAAGCCCCGGACAGTTTATAGCAATCAGCCCCAGCATTTT. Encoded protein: CASSSIKPRTVYSNQPQHF.